Listed below are T cell receptor delta chains from one sample, sequenced in a study of Vδ1+ human thymocytes. TCRdb fed the multiplex PCR reads into CATT to redo clone calling. This sample has about 54,000 delta-chain clones, with about a sixth found just once. Sequencing was carried out using Vdelta1+ gamma-delta thymocytes from the thymus. The receptors come from a boy in the first two years of life who had congenital heart surgery. The CDR3 runs from the conserved cysteine through the conserved F or W. Fields, in order: J gene, V gene, clone size, D gene, CDR3 protein, CDR3 DNA. D genes are given only for firm matches. Clone size is stated in some rows and not others, as once, few, many or a class when expanded.

TRDJ1 TRDV1 NA TRDD3 CALGEPHQRSLGDTKYTDKLIF TGTGCTCTTGGGGAACCACACCAACGCTCTCTGGGGGATACGAAGTACACCGATAAACTCATCTTT
TRDJ1 TRDV1 NA TRDD3 CALGEPMYWGIRLNYTDKLIF TGTGCTCTTGGGGAACCGATGTACTGGGGGATACGCCTCAACTACACCGATAAACTCATCTTT
TRDJ1 TRDV1 few NA CALGEQPGTNLLGLRGGYKLIF TGTGCTCTTGGGGAACAACCGGGGACCAATCTCCTGGGGCTCCGCGGGGGGTATAAACTCATCTTT
TRDJ1 TRDV1 NA TRDD3 CALGELPYWGIPTDKLIF TGTGCTCTTGGGGAACTGCCTTACTGGGGGATACCGACCGATAAACTCATCTTT
TRDJ1 TRDV1 NA NA CALGERPGGNTDKLIF TGTGCTCTTGGGGAACGACCGGGGGGAAACACCGATAAACTCATCTTT
TRDJ1 TRDV1 few TRDD3 CALGELSLPRYWGMLYIDKLIF TGTGCTCTTGGGGAACTTAGCCTTCCCCGGTACTGGGGGATGTTGTACATCGATAAACTCATCTTT
TRDJ1 TRDV1 NA NA CALGEAPNRGGKLIF TGTGCTCTTGGGGAAGCACCAAATCGGGGGGGTAAACTCATCTTT
TRDJ1 TRDV2 medium-sized NA CACDTGEGWITDKLIF TGTGCCTGTGACACCGGTGAGGGTTGGATTACCGATAAACTCATCTTT
TRDJ1 TRDV1 NA TRDD3 CALGERSLGDTTSLIF TGTGCTCTTGGGGAGCGCTCACTGGGGGATACCACTTCCCTCATCTTT
TRDJ1 TRDV1 NA NA CALSYEAGLRTDKLIF TGTGCTCTGTCCTACGAGGCTGGTCTTAGGACCGATAAACTCATCTTT
TRDJ1 TRDV1 NA TRDD3 CALGPRLLGDIPDKLIF TGTGCTCTTGGGCCTCGATTATTGGGGGATATACCCGATAAACTCATCTTT
TRDJ1 TRDV1 few NA CALGEGRGTDKLIF TGTGCTCTTGGGGAAGGTCGGGGGACAGATAAACTCATCTTT
TRDJ1 TRDV1 NA TRDD2 CALGYLPSRYFPSYTDKLIF TGTGCTCTTGGGTACCTTCCTTCGAGGTACTTCCCTTCTTACACCGATAAACTCATCTTT
TRDJ1 TRDV1 NA NA CAVGPYHTDKLIF TGTGCTGTTGGGCCATACCACACCGATAAACTCATCTTT
TRDJ1 TRDV1 NA TRDD3 CALGEGPSRLTGGSFADKLIF TGTGCTCTTGGGGAAGGGCCTTCCCGACTTACTGGGGGGAGTTTTGCCGATAAACTCATCTTT
TRDJ1 TRDV2 NA NA CACDTGGADTDKLIF TGTGCCTGTGACACCGGTGGCGCTGACACCGATAAACTCATCTTT
TRDJ1 TRDV1 NA TRDD3 CALGENLFPKCTGGYNGSNADKLIF TGTGCTCTTGGGGAGAATCTTTTCCCCAAGTGTACTGGGGGATATAACGGCTCCAACGCCGATAAACTCATCTTT
TRDJ1 TRDV1 NA TRDD3 CALGETRNGGYSPFSCDKLIF TGTGCTCTTGGAGAGACTAGAAATGGGGGATATTCGCCGTTTTCGTGCGATAAACTCATCTTT
TRDJ1 TRDV1 few NA CALGEIGLSSFVLGTSDKLIF TGTGCTCTTGGGGAAATCGGCCTTTCTTCCTTCGTACTGGGGACTTCCGATAAACTCATCTTT
TRDJ1 TRDV1 few NA CALGGNLPTERTGGPSTDKLIF TGTGCTCTTGGGGGGAACCTTCCTACAGAACGTACTGGGGGACCGTCCACCGATAAACTCATCTTT
TRDJ1 TRDV1 NA TRDD3 CALGEDPRPLGDTHTVPTDKLIF TGTGCTCTTGGGGAAGACCCACGGCCCCTGGGGGATACGCACACAGTACCCACCGATAAACTCATCTTT
TRDJ1 TRDV1 NA NA CALGEQSGHWAHTDKPIF TGTGCTCTTGGGGAACAATCGGGGCACTGGGCTCACACCGATAAACCCATCTTT
TRDJ1 TRDV2 few TRDD3 CACGGGYSLRTDKLIF TGTGCCTGTGGAGGGGGATACAGCTTGAGGACCGATAAACTCATCTTT
TRDJ2 TRDV1 few TRDD3 CALGESPTGDLRPLTAQLFF TGTGCTCTTGGGGAATCCCCCACGGGGGATCTTCGCCCTTTGACAGCACAACTCTTCTTT
TRDJ1 TRDV1 NA TRDD3 CALGERRLSYLVLGDTRLVADKLIF TGTGCTCTTGGGGAGCGAAGGCTTTCCTACCTGGTACTGGGGGATACGCGTTTGGTCGCCGATAAACTCATCTTT
TRDJ1 TRDV1 few NA CALGELPTLTDKLIF TGTGCTCTTGGGGAACTACCGACACTCACCGATAAACTCATCTTT
TRDJ1 TRDV1 few TRDD3 CALGERLGEIDTDKLIF TGTGCTCTTGGGGAACGGCTGGGGGAAATTGACACCGATAAACTCATCTTT
TRDJ1 TRDV1 few TRDD3 CALGPPTVLGIWEYTDKLIF TGTGCTCTTGGGCCGCCTACGGTACTGGGGATATGGGAGTACACCGATAAACTCATCTTT
TRDJ1 TRDV1 few TRDD3 CALGELPLRAGGCGLIF TGTGCTCTTGGGGAACTACCCCTACGTGCTGGGGGATGCGGACTCATCTTT